The rows below give T cell receptor beta chains drawn from one sample of a study of a mutant IDH1 vaccine in newly diagnosed glioma. Libraries were prepared by immunoSEQ multiplex PCR; TCRdb keeps only in-frame clonotypes and omits some of them. This sample has under 150,000 clones; 85% to 90% occur once, and the top ten carry roughly 0.61%. These receptors are not linked to any known antigen. The specimen was PBMCs, collected from a glioma patient whose treatment included an IDH1 peptide vaccine. The receptor set was obtained from a woman between 45 and 65 years old with glioma. Each CDR3 is given with its conserved first and last residue. Fields, in order: V gene, clone size, D gene, J gene, CDR3 DNA, CDR3 protein. The D gene is left open where the match is weak. Clone size is not always given. Where it is, it says once, few, many or a class for expanded clones.

V gene: TRBV27
clone size: .
D gene: TRBD1
J gene: TRBJ2-2
CDR3 DNA: TGTGCCAGAGGACAGGGAAGGGGCGGGGAGCTGTTTTTT
CDR3 protein: CARGQGRGGELFF

V gene: TRBV28
clone size: .
D gene: .
J gene: TRBJ1-2
CDR3 DNA: TGTGCCAGCAGTACCCAGCCCAACTATGGCTACACCTTC
CDR3 protein: CASSTQPNYGYTF

V gene: TRBV19
clone size: .
D gene: .
J gene: TRBJ2-7
CDR3 DNA: TGTGCCAGTAGTGTCGGACCCACCTACGAGCAGTACTTC
CDR3 protein: CASSVGPTYEQYF

V gene: TRBV13
clone size: .
D gene: .
J gene: TRBJ1-1
CDR3 DNA: TGTGCCAGCAGCGAAATGTACACCAACACTGAAGCTTTCTTT
CDR3 protein: CASSEMYTNTEAFF

V gene: TRBV15
clone size: .
D gene: .
J gene: TRBJ2-2
CDR3 DNA: TGTGCCACCAGCAGAGATCCTAGACGGACCGGGGAGCTGTTTTTT
CDR3 protein: CATSRDPRRTGELFF

V gene: TRBV4-1
clone size: once
D gene: .
J gene: TRBJ2-3
CDR3 DNA: TGCGCCAGCAGCCAGCAGACTCAACGGGGCACAGATACGCAGTATTTT
CDR3 protein: CASSQQTQRGTDTQYF

V gene: TRBV19
clone size: few
D gene: TRBD1
J gene: TRBJ1-5
CDR3 DNA: TGTGCCAGTAGCAGGGGGTATAGCAATCAGCCCCAGCATTTT
CDR3 protein: CASSRGYSNQPQHF

V gene: TRBV4-1
clone size: .
D gene: .
J gene: TRBJ1-3
CDR3 DNA: TGCGCCAGCAGCCAAGTGCAGGGGATAGGGAGAGGAAACACCATATATTTT
CDR3 protein: CASSQVQGIGRGNTIYF

V gene: TRBV5-1
clone size: few
D gene: .
J gene: TRBJ2-3
CDR3 DNA: TGCGCCAGCAGCTTGGGGCAATCGAGGGGCACAGATACGCAGTATTTT
CDR3 protein: CASSLGQSRGTDTQYF

V gene: TRBV19
clone size: .
D gene: .
J gene: TRBJ2-4
CDR3 DNA: TGTGCCAGTAGTTTTGACAGGCGCCTACTAGCCAAAAACATTCAGTACTTC
CDR3 protein: CASSFDRRLLAKNIQYF

V gene: TRBV27
clone size: .
D gene: .
J gene: TRBJ1-2
CDR3 DNA: TGTGCCAGCCCGAAGACAGCTTCGGAGCGGTATGGCTACACCTTC
CDR3 protein: CASPKTASERYGYTF

V gene: TRBV18
clone size: .
D gene: .
J gene: TRBJ2-2
CDR3 DNA: TGTGCCAGCTCACCAAGACTAGCGAACACCGGGGAGCTGTTTTTT
CDR3 protein: CASSPRLANTGELFF

V gene: TRBV30
clone size: .
D gene: TRBD1
J gene: TRBJ2-3
CDR3 DNA: TGTGCCTGGAGTGTCGGGCAGGGGGTAGCAGATACGCAGTATTTT
CDR3 protein: CAWSVGQGVADTQYF

V gene: TRBV6-5
clone size: .
D gene: .
J gene: TRBJ1-5
CDR3 DNA: TGTGCCAGCAGTTACTCCACCTTATCCCGGCCCCAGCATTTT
CDR3 protein: CASSYSTLSRPQHF

V gene: TRBV7-7
clone size: .
D gene: .
J gene: TRBJ2-5
CDR3 DNA: TGTGCTAGCAGCTTAGGCCCTAGGGGGCGGGACGACTTC
CDR3 protein: CASSLGPRGRDDF

V gene: TRBV18
clone size: .
D gene: .
J gene: TRBJ2-7
CDR3 DNA: TGTGCCAGCTCACCCGGGGCCACCTACGAGCAGTACTTC
CDR3 protein: CASSPGATYEQYF

V gene: TRBV4-1
clone size: .
D gene: TRBD2
J gene: TRBJ2-1
CDR3 DNA: TGCGCCAGCAGCCAAGTTACAGCGGGAGCTCGGGATGAGCAGTTCTTC
CDR3 protein: CASSQVTAGARDEQFF

V gene: TRBV7-8
clone size: .
D gene: TRBD2
J gene: TRBJ2-1
CDR3 DNA: TGTGCCAGCAGCCTCTTGGGGACTACCAACAATGAGCAGTTCTTC
CDR3 protein: CASSLLGTTNNEQFF

V gene: TRBV6-6
clone size: .
D gene: .
J gene: TRBJ2-7
CDR3 DNA: TGTGCCAGCAGTTACTCTTTCCTCGACGCCGAGCAGTACTTC
CDR3 protein: CASSYSFLDAEQYF

V gene: TRBV15
clone size: once
D gene: .
J gene: TRBJ1-5
CDR3 DNA: TGTGCCACCAGCAGAGATCGGGACGGGGCGCGGCCCCAGCATTTT
CDR3 protein: CATSRDRDGARPQHF

V gene: TRBV9
clone size: .
D gene: .
J gene: TRBJ1-1
CDR3 DNA: TGTGCCAGTGGACTGGGGGCAAACACTGAAGCTTTCTTT
CDR3 protein: CASGLGANTEAFF

V gene: TRBV5-1
clone size: .
D gene: TRBD2
J gene: TRBJ2-1
CDR3 DNA: TGCGCCAGCAGTTTGACTAGCGGGAGCTCCTACAATGAGCAGTTCTTC
CDR3 protein: CASSLTSGSSYNEQFF

V gene: TRBV5-1
clone size: .
D gene: TRBD2
J gene: TRBJ2-3
CDR3 DNA: TGCGCCAGCAGCGGGGACGAAGTGACTCTAGCGGGAAAGAAGGCAGATACGCAGTATTTT
CDR3 protein: CASSGDEVTLAGKKADTQYF

V gene: TRBV19
clone size: .
D gene: TRBD2
J gene: TRBJ2-3
CDR3 DNA: TGTGCCAGTAGTATAGGGACTAGCGGGTCACAGGCTACGCAGTATTTT
CDR3 protein: CASSIGTSGSQATQYF

V gene: TRBV11-3
clone size: .
D gene: .
J gene: TRBJ2-3
CDR3 DNA: TGTGCCAGCAGCTTAAATCGGGGAGATACGCAGTATTTT
CDR3 protein: CASSLNRGDTQYF

V gene: TRBV6-5
clone size: .
D gene: .
J gene: TRBJ2-7
CDR3 DNA: TGTGCCAGCAGTTCCACCTTCTACGAGCAGTACTTC
CDR3 protein: CASSSTFYEQYF

V gene: TRBV7-7
clone size: .
D gene: .
J gene: TRBJ2-1
CDR3 DNA: TGTGCTAGCAGCTTAGGTGGGACCGAGGGCGATGAGCAGTTCTTC
CDR3 protein: CASSLGGTEGDEQFF

V gene: TRBV5-1
clone size: .
D gene: .
J gene: TRBJ2-2
CDR3 DNA: TGCGCCAGCAGCTTGCAGGGTTTGGAGACCGGGGAGCTGTTTTTT
CDR3 protein: CASSLQGLETGELFF

V gene: TRBV7-9
clone size: few
D gene: .
J gene: TRBJ1-1
CDR3 DNA: TGTGCCAGCAGCTTACAGGGGCGGGACACTGAAGCTTTCTTT
CDR3 protein: CASSLQGRDTEAFF

V gene: TRBV25-1
clone size: .
D gene: TRBD1
J gene: TRBJ1-1
CDR3 DNA: TGTGCCAGCAGTGAATATCGTTTCGAGACAGGGGACACTGAAGCTTTCTTT
CDR3 protein: CASSEYRFETGDTEAFF

V gene: TRBV7-9
clone size: once
D gene: TRBD2
J gene: TRBJ2-2
CDR3 DNA: TGTGCCAGCAGCTTTTTAGCGGGAAACACCGGGGAGCTGTTTTTT
CDR3 protein: CASSFLAGNTGELFF

V gene: TRBV28
clone size: .
D gene: .
J gene: TRBJ2-7
CDR3 DNA: TGTGCCAGCAGCCTTGGGACACACTACGAGCAGTACTTC
CDR3 protein: CASSLGTHYEQYF

V gene: TRBV6-1
clone size: .
D gene: .
J gene: TRBJ2-5
CDR3 DNA: TGTGCCAGCACCTGGAGTAGCGTGGAGACCCAGTACTTC
CDR3 protein: CASTWSSVETQYF

V gene: TRBV11-2
clone size: .
D gene: .
J gene: TRBJ1-2
CDR3 DNA: TGTGCCAGCAGCTTAGAAGGGGAAGGCTACACCTTC
CDR3 protein: CASSLEGEGYTF

V gene: TRBV6-1
clone size: .
D gene: .
J gene: TRBJ1-3
CDR3 DNA: TGTGCCAGCAGTGTAAACGAATACTCTGGAAACACCATATATTTT
CDR3 protein: CASSVNEYSGNTIYF

V gene: TRBV6-4
clone size: .
D gene: TRBD1
J gene: TRBJ2-7
CDR3 DNA: TGTGCCAGCACGGACAGGGAAAGCTACGAGCAGTACTTC
CDR3 protein: CASTDRESYEQYF

V gene: TRBV10-3
clone size: .
D gene: TRBD1
J gene: TRBJ2-5
CDR3 DNA: TGTGCCATCAGTGAGCCTGGGACAGGGGGTGGTAGGCAAGAGACCCAGTACTTC
CDR3 protein: CAISEPGTGGGRQETQYF

V gene: TRBV5-6
clone size: .
D gene: .
J gene: TRBJ1-6
CDR3 DNA: TGTGCCAGCAGCTTGGCCAGGGCTAATTCACCCCTCCACTTT
CDR3 protein: CASSLARANSPLHF

V gene: TRBV28
clone size: .
D gene: TRBD1
J gene: TRBJ1-1
CDR3 DNA: TGTGCCAGCAGGACAGGGGGAACGAACACTGAAGCTTTCTTT
CDR3 protein: CASRTGGTNTEAFF

V gene: TRBV10-2
clone size: once
D gene: .
J gene: TRBJ1-1
CDR3 DNA: TGCGCCAGCAGTGAATGGCAGTGGAACACTGAAGCTTTCTTT
CDR3 protein: CASSEWQWNTEAFF

V gene: TRBV6-6
clone size: once
D gene: .
J gene: TRBJ1-1
CDR3 DNA: TGTGCCAGCAGTTATCGAGGCAGGGTGGGTGAAGCTTTCTTT
CDR3 protein: CASSYRGRVGEAFF

V gene: TRBV7-3
clone size: .
D gene: TRBD2
J gene: TRBJ2-7
CDR3 DNA: TGTGCCAGCAGCAAGGGACTAGCGGGAGACGGCGAGCAGTACTTC
CDR3 protein: CASSKGLAGDGEQYF

V gene: TRBV5-1
clone size: .
D gene: TRBD1
J gene: TRBJ1-4
CDR3 DNA: TGCGCCAGCAGCTCCCCGGGACAGTCTGATGAAAAACTGTTTTTT
CDR3 protein: CASSSPGQSDEKLFF

V gene: TRBV6-5
clone size: .
D gene: .
J gene: TRBJ1-4
CDR3 DNA: TGTGCCAGCGCAGGACGTGGGGAGAATGAAAAACTGTTTTTT
CDR3 protein: CASAGRGENEKLFF

V gene: TRBV10-3
clone size: .
D gene: .
J gene: TRBJ2-7
CDR3 DNA: TGTGCCATCAGTGAGCAGGGCAGGAGGGCGCAGTACTTC
CDR3 protein: CAISEQGRRAQYF

V gene: TRBV28
clone size: .
D gene: TRBD1
J gene: TRBJ1-2
CDR3 DNA: TGTGCCAGCAGTTTATCCCGGGGACAGGGAAGAGCTAACTATGGCTACACCTTC
CDR3 protein: CASSLSRGQGRANYGYTF

V gene: TRBV15
clone size: .
D gene: .
J gene: TRBJ2-4
CDR3 DNA: TGTGCCACCAGCGGTCCCGGGAGTACCAAAAACATTCAGTACTTC
CDR3 protein: CATSGPGSTKNIQYF